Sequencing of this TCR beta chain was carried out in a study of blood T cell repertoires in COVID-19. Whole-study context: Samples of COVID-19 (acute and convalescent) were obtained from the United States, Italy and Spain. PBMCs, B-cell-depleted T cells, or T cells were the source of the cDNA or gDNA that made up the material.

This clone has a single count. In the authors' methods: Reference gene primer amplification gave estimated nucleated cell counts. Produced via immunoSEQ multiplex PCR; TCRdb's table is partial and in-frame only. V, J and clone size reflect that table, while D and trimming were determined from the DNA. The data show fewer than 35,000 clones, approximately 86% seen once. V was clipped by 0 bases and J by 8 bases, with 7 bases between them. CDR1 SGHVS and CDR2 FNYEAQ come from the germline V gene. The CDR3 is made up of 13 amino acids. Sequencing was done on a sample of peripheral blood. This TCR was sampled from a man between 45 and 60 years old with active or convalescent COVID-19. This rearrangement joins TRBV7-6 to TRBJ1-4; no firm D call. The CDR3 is CASSLAIREKLFF. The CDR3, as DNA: TGTGCCAGCAGCTTAGCGATCAGAGAAAAACTGTTTTTT.